Below, 7 T cell receptor beta chains from the same sample are listed, as sequenced in a study of T cells in Graves' hyperthyroidism and ophthalmopathy. Researchers took RNA transcripts and amplified the TCR beta CDR3 regions from them. The HTBI primer set was used in a first-round RT-PCR of the TCR CDR3. TCRdb reprocessed the multiplex PCR reads with MiXCR, giving one entry per CDR3 protein. The table shows a few hundred thousand distinct CDR3 sequences, with about 45% occurring only once. The source material was peripheral blood or thyroid tissue (not recorded which). These receptors all stem from an adult woman with Graves' disease, either hyperthyroidism or ophthalmopathy (not recorded which).

CDR3 DNA: TGTGCCAGCAGTGGATGGGGCAGGGATAACTATGGCTACACCTTC. Amino acid sequence: CASSGWGRDNYGYTF. The chain is built from TRBV25-1 and TRBJ1-2, with D possibly matching TRBD1 (5 bases). V was clipped by 4 bases and J by 1 base, with 13 bases between them. This CDR3 contains 15 residues. Per the germline V gene, CDR1 is MGHDK and CDR2 is SYGVNS.

This chain connects TRBV4-3 to TRBJ1-5; 9 bases agree with TRBD1. With 5 bases clipped from V and 5 bases from J, the junction kept 10 bases outside the gene matches. The CDR3 has 16 residues. Germline values: CDR1 LGHNA, CDR2 YSLEER. DNA of the CDR3: TGCGCCAGCAGCGCCCAACTGGACAGGGGCGATCAGCCCCAGCATTTT. Protein: CASSAQLDRGDQPQHF.

The chain carries TRBV7-9 and TRBJ2-7, with 10 positions matching TRBD2. V lost 8 bases to trimming and J lost 7 bases; unmatched junction nucleotides: 11. This CDR3 has 14 amino acids. Per germline, CDR1 SEHNR and CDR2 FQNEAQ (reference sequence). The DNA for the CDR3 is TGTGCCAGCGGGGCGGCTAGCGGGAGCAATGAGCAGTACTTC. It codes for CASGAASGSNEQYF. The variable domain in full, with the rest retrieved from reference TRBV7-9 and TRBJ2-7, is DTGVSQNPRHKITKRGQNVTFRCDPISEHNRLYWYRQTLGQGPEFLTYFQNEAQLEKSRLLSDRFSAERPKGSFSTLEIQRTEQGDSAMYLCASGAASGSNEQYFGPGTRLTVT.

This clonotype was observed a handful of times. The V and J genes are TRBV6-1 and TRBJ1-4; tentatively, D is TRBD1 (5 bases). V lost 7 bases to trimming and J lost 8 bases, with 5 bases between them. Germline CDR1 MNHNS, CDR2 SASEGT. The CDR3 spans 10 residues. The CDR3 loop reads CASTGEKLFF. CDR3 nucleotide sequence: TGTGCCAGCACAGGGGAAAAACTGTTTTTT.

This clonotype was seen ten or more times. The chain couples TRBV7-9 to TRBJ1-2; 9 bases align to TRBD1. Germline CDR1 reads SEHNR; CDR2 reads FQNEAQ (reference sequence). The CDR3 is made up of 15 amino acids. V lost 5 bases and J lost 4; bases outside the gene matches: 8. CDR3 sequence (DNA): TGTGCCAGCAGCCCTCCGGGACAGGGCATCTATGGCTACACCTTC. As protein: CASSPPGQGIYGYTF. Variable domain in full (rest from reference TRBV7-9 and TRBJ1-2): DTGVSQNPRHKITKRGQNVTFRCDPISEHNRLYWYRQTLGQGPEFLTYFQNEAQLEKSRLLSDRFSAERPKGSFSTLEIQRTEQGDSAMYLCASSPPGQGIYGYTFGSGTRLTVV.

This clonotype was observed many times. The genes are TRBV6-5 and TRBJ2-7; D is possibly TRBD2 (6 bases). V was pared by 6 bases and J by 1 base, with 16 bases between. Germline-derived CDR1 and CDR2 are MNHEY and SVGAGI. There are 15 residues in the CDR3. In DNA, the CDR3 is TGTGCCAGCAGACGTCGGATTAGCGGATCCTACGAGCAGTACTTC. It encodes CASRRRISGSYEQYF.

This clonotype was counted ten times or more. The gene calls are TRBV29-1 and TRBJ1-1; D unresolved. From germline, CDR1 is SQVTM and CDR2 ANQGSEA. The CDR3 is 19 residues long. The chain's CDR3 is CTRITVGKGTLRMNTEAFF. Written as DNA, the CDR3 is TGCACCCGAATTACGGTTGGGAAGGGAACCCTCCGAATGAACACTGAAGCTTTCTTT.